The rows below give T cell receptor beta chains drawn from one sample of a study of identical twins. From the 5' RACE reads, TCRdb called clonotypes with MiXCR, one entry per CDR3 protein. The table has about 470,000 distinct CDR3 sequences, roughly 24% seen once. Separately, the same data were catalogued under a study of T cells expressing NK-cell markers.

The sequenced material came from CD4+ T cells sorted from blood. The receptors originated from a young woman in good health. CDR3s include the opening cysteine and the closing phenylalanine or tryptophan. A D gene is named only where the DNA matches it firmly. Where a row states a size, it is once, few, many or the class of an expanded clone; other rows omit it.

V gene	J gene	clone size	D gene	CDR3 DNA	CDR3 protein
TRBV20-1	TRBJ1-2	many	.	TGCAGTGCTAGGAATACAGAATATGGCTACACCTTC	CSARNTEYGYTF
TRBV10-3	TRBJ2-5	.	TRBD2	TGTGCCTGCGGGACTAGCGGGAGAGAGACCCAGTACTTC	CACGTSGRETQYF
TRBV3-1	TRBJ2-2	.	.	TGTGCCAGCACTCCTCGACGGCAGGGAACCACCGGGGAGCTGTTTTTT	CASTPRRQGTTGELFF
TRBV7-3	TRBJ1-1	.	.	TGTGCCAGCAGCCCGGGACCCTCGAACACTGAAGCTTTCTTT	CASSPGPSNTEAFF
TRBV11-2	TRBJ2-1	.	TRBD2	TGTGCCAGCAGCTTAGGGGCGTGGGGGGTCGGGGCTAGCGGCTACAATGAGCAGTTCTTC	CASSLGAWGVGASGYNEQFF
TRBV18	TRBJ1-1	.	.	TGTGCCAGCTCCCCAGACGCCATGAACACTGAAGCTTTCTTT	CASSPDAMNTEAFF
TRBV6-2/TRBV6-3	TRBJ2-2	few	TRBD1	TGTGCCAGCAGTTACTCGCCCGGGACAGGGGGCACCGGGGAGCTGTTTTTT	CASSYSPGTGGTGELFF
TRBV10-3	TRBJ2-7	.	.	TGTGCCATCAGTGATCACAGGGCCTACGAGCAGTACTTC	CAISDHRAYEQYF
TRBV6-2/TRBV6-3	TRBJ1-1	few	.	TGTGCCAGCAGCACACCATCGGGGGAAGCTTTCTTT	CASSTPSGEAFF
TRBV20-1	TRBJ2-3	.	.	TGCAGTGCTAGAGGACCGGGACTGAGCACAGATACGCAGTATTTT	CSARGPGLSTDTQYF
TRBV5-1	TRBJ2-2	.	TRBD2	TGCGCCAGCAGCTCGAGTGTTGGCGGGAGCGGGGAAGGCACCGGGGAGCTGTTTTTT	CASSSSVGGSGEGTGELFF
TRBV30	TRBJ2-2	few	.	TGTGCCCACAGCGAGAACACCGGGGAGCTGTTTTTT	CAHSENTGELFF
TRBV2	TRBJ2-7	many	.	TGTGCCAGCAGTGCTAGGTTTGGAGGAACCTACGAGCAGTACTTC	CASSARFGGTYEQYF
TRBV25-1	TRBJ2-3	few	.	TGTGCCAGCAGTGAATTCTTACGAGCGGACAGCACAGATACGCAGTATTTT	CASSEFLRADSTDTQYF
TRBV2	TRBJ2-7	few	.	TGTGCCAGCAGGGAGACTGGACTTAGCTCCTACGAGCAGTACTTC	CASRETGLSSYEQYF
TRBV12-3/TRBV12-4	TRBJ2-7	.	TRBD1	TGTGCCAGCAGTACAGGGGTAACGGTCTACGAGCAGTACTTC	CASSTGVTVYEQYF
TRBV7-6	TRBJ1-1	few	TRBD1	TGTGCCAGCAGCTCTCCATCAGGGGGCGAGAAAGCTTTCTTT	CASSSPSGGEKAFF
TRBV12-3/TRBV12-4	TRBJ2-4	.	.	TGTGCCAGCAGTTTCCCGGGTCTCGGGGCCAAAAACATTCAGTACTTC	CASSFPGLGAKNIQYF
TRBV7-8	TRBJ1-2	.	.	TGTGCCAGCAGCTTAGCAGGGGATGGCTACACCTTC	CASSLAGDGYTF
TRBV5-6	TRBJ2-7	.	TRBD2	TGTGCCAGCAGCTCACTAGCGGGAGGGTTGTATTACGAGCAGTACTTC	CASSSLAGGLYYEQYF
TRBV24-1	TRBJ1-1	.	TRBD1	TGTGCCACCAGTGCCCCGACAGGGGAAGCTTTCTTT	CATSAPTGEAFF
TRBV3-1	TRBJ1-2	few	TRBD1	TGTGCCAGCAGCCTACGACAGGGGGCGAACCGCTTC	CASSLRQGANRF
TRBV20-1	TRBJ1-1	few	.	TGCAGTGCTGGGGGAGAGGGTCGGGGAAACACTGAAGCTTTCTTT	CSAGGEGRGNTEAFF
TRBV29-1	TRBJ2-1	.	.	TGCAGCGTTGTTAGGGCTCATGAGCAGTTCTTC	CSVVRAHEQFF
TRBV5-1	TRBJ1-4	once	.	TGCGCCAGCAGCTTGTTCGGGGGAAAACTGTTTTTT	CASSLFGGKLFF
TRBV14	TRBJ2-7	few	TRBD2	TGTGCCAGCAGCCAATGGGGGACTAGTGGGTTCGAGCAGTACTTC	CASSQWGTSGFEQYF
TRBV6-5	TRBJ1-6	few	TRBD1	TGTGCCAGCAGTTACTCCGGGGGAGGGGGCACTAATTCACCCCTCCACTTT	CASSYSGGGGTNSPLHF
TRBV5-1	TRBJ2-3	.	.	TGCGCCAGCAGCTTGGGGCTTACCACTACCCGGTCTGGCACAGATACGCAGTATTTT	CASSLGLTTTRSGTDTQYF
TRBV20-1	TRBJ2-5	few	TRBD2	TGCAGTGCTAGGCGGACTAGCGGGCACCAAGAGACCCAGTACTTC	CSARRTSGHQETQYF
TRBV5-1	TRBJ2-7	few	.	TGCGCCAGCAGCTCCACAGCTTACGAGCAGTACTTC	CASSSTAYEQYF
TRBV7-9	TRBJ2-7	.	TRBD1	TGTGCCAGCAGCTTATTTGAGGGGGCGTACGAGCAGTACTTC	CASSLFEGAYEQYF
TRBV29-1	TRBJ2-3	few	.	TGCAGCGTAGGGTACGGGAAAGAAACGCAGTATTTT	CSVGYGKETQYF
TRBV6-1	TRBJ2-5	.	TRBD1	TGTGCCAGCAGTATTAGACAGGGGGCGAGTGAGACCCAGTACTTC	CASSIRQGASETQYF
TRBV12-3/TRBV12-4	TRBJ2-2	.	.	TGTGCCAGCAGTGTCCGGGACCCAGCGAACACCGGGGAGCTGTTTTTT	CASSVRDPANTGELFF
TRBV10-3	TRBJ2-1	.	.	TGTGCCATCAGCCGAACCGGGACTGGGGTTTACAATGAGCAGTTCTTC	CAISRTGTGVYNEQFF
TRBV3-1	TRBJ2-2	few	TRBD2	TGTGCCACTAAAACCGGCCTTGCGGGGGGCGGGGAGCTGTTTTTT	CATKTGLAGGGELFF
TRBV6-5	TRBJ2-3	.	.	TGTGCCAGCAGTTTCACCCCAGTCACATCGGGGGTCGTAGATACGCAGTATTTT	CASSFTPVTSGVVDTQYF
TRBV5-5	TRBJ2-7	.	.	TGTGCCAGCAGCCCTGGGCCAGTCCTCTACGAGCAGTACTTC	CASSPGPVLYEQYF
TRBV5-1	TRBJ2-1	few	TRBD1	TGCGCCAGCACCAGGGGACAGACCTCCTACAATGAGCAGTTCTTC	CASTRGQTSYNEQFF
TRBV11-1	TRBJ1-2	few	TRBD1	TGTGCCAGCGGACCTAACAGGGGTACGGATGGCTACACCTTC	CASGPNRGTDGYTF
TRBV12-3/TRBV12-4	TRBJ2-7	.	.	TGTGCCAGCAGACCAGGAGGGAATGGTGAGCAGTACTTC	CASRPGGNGEQYF
TRBV7-7	TRBJ2-1	.	TRBD2	TGTGCCAGAGTAGCGGGAAGGTCCTACAATGAGCAGTTCTTC	CARVAGRSYNEQFF
TRBV15	TRBJ2-5	.	.	TGTGCCACCAGCAGCCCGCGGGACATTAAAGGGACCCAGTACTTC	CATSSPRDIKGTQYF
TRBV7-2	TRBJ2-5	.	.	TGTGCCAGCAGCTCGGCCCGGGGGTCAGAGACCCAGTACTTC	CASSSARGSETQYF
TRBV20-1	TRBJ2-3	.	.	TGCAGTGCTAGAGATCGGCAGGACCCCACAGATACGCAGTATTTT	CSARDRQDPTDTQYF
TRBV5-1	TRBJ2-1	.	.	TGCGCCAGCAGCTCGGGGGACGCGCGTGATGAGCAGTTCTTC	CASSSGDARDEQFF
TRBV10-3	TRBJ2-1	few	.	TGTGCCATCGAAGGAGACTACAATGAGCAGTTCTTC	CAIEGDYNEQFF
TRBV20-1	TRBJ2-1	.	TRBD2	TGCAGTGCTTCGGGACTAGCGGGAGTTAATGAGCAGTTCTTC	CSASGLAGVNEQFF
TRBV2	TRBJ2-5	.	TRBD2	TGTGCCAGCTGTGACCGCTGGCGGGAGGGCCTGGAGACCCAGTACTTC	CASCDRWREGLETQYF
TRBV29-1	TRBJ1-1	few	TRBD1	TGCAGCGTTGGCAGGGGGCCTTCATTCCGGGCTTTCTTT	CSVGRGPSFRAFF
TRBV2	TRBJ1-5	few	.	TGTGCCAGCAGGGTAGACCGGAATCAGCCCCAGCATTTT	CASRVDRNQPQHF
TRBV12-3/TRBV12-4	TRBJ2-6	few	.	TGTGCCAGCAGTTTAGTGTGGTCTGGGGCCAACGTCCTGACTTTC	CASSLVWSGANVLTF
TRBV15	TRBJ2-5	.	TRBD1	TGTGCCACCAGCACCGACAGGGGGCCGTGGAAGACCCAGTACTTC	CATSTDRGPWKTQYF
TRBV6-1	TRBJ1-2	many	.	TGTGCCAGCAGTGAAGTGATATCTGAGGGCTACACCTTC	CASSEVISEGYTF
TRBV20-1	TRBJ2-7	few	.	TGCAGTGCCACCGGACAACCCAGCTCCTACGAGCAGTACTTC	CSATGQPSSYEQYF
TRBV11-1	TRBJ2-3	few	TRBD2	TGTGCCAGCAGCCCACCGGACTTCAGCGGGGGGAATACAGATACGCAGTATTTT	CASSPPDFSGGNTDTQYF
TRBV3-1	TRBJ1-2	.	.	TGTGCCAGCAGCCAAGCGCTTAGCCTAAAGGATGGCTACACCTTC	CASSQALSLKDGYTF
TRBV12-5	TRBJ2-1	few	TRBD1	TGTGCTAGTGGTTTGGTACAGAAGGTCGGGACAGCCGTTTACAATGAGCAGTTCTTC	CASGLVQKVGTAVYNEQFF
TRBV6-1	TRBJ2-7	few	.	TGTGCCGCCCGACGCGGGGCAGGGATCCACGAGCAGTACTTC	CAARRGAGIHEQYF
TRBV24-1	TRBJ2-1	few	.	TGTGCCACCGGAGGAAAAAGGGAGAATGAGCAGTTCTTC	CATGGKRENEQFF